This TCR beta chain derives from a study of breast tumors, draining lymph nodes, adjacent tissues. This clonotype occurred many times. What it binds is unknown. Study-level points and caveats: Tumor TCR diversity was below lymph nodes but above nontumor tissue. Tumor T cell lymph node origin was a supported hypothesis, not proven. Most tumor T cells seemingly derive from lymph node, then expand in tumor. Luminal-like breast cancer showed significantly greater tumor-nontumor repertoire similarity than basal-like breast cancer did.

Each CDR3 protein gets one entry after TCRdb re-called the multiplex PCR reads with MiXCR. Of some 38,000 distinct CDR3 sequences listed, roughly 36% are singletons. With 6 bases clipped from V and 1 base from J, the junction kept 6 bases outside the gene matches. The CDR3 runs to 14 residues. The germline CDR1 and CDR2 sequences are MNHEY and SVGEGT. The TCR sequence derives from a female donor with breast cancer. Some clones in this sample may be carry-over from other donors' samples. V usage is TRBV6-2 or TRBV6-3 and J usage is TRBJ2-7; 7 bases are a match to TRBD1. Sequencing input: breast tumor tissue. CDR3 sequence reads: CASRTTGLSYEQYF. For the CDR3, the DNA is TGTGCCAGCAGAACGACAGGGTTGTCCTACGAGCAGTACTTC.